This TCR beta chain appears in the sequencing data of a study of post-analysis software for immune sequencing data (dated by TCRdb to 2013 to 2016). In terms of the full investigation: The recorded disease courses included relapsing-remitting, secondary progressive and progressive-relapsing multiple sclerosis, and some patients had no subtype annotation. The multiple sclerosis patient repertoires were compared with about a dozen previously published healthy control repertoires from donors aged about 6 to 26 years. A subset of samples was prepared in parallel using single-end sample barcoding, then pooled and co-amplified after Illumina adapter ligation. The full study reports these points: Direct clustering with F measure showed strong co-clustering of samples prepared in the same batch, prompting a batch-effect correction. The control group was slightly older than the multiple sclerosis patient group. Patients showed significantly higher frequencies than controls for roughly five TRBV segments, among them TRBV5-6, TRBV5-1 and TRBV20-1. Significantly lower normalized Chao1 diversity was found in multiple sclerosis patients than in controls, suggesting substantial peripheral T-cell clonal expansion.

Concerning this clonotype itself: Which antigen it targets is not known. Nothing much larger sits one base from this clone, and base qualities are not available.

The library was prepared using PCR. The reads were generated on an Illumina HiSeq 2500. To reduce PCR and sequencing biases, unique molecular identifiers were built into the TCR beta cDNA libraries. Some 500,000 cDNA molecules were obtained for every 1 to 10 million input T cells, so each molecule roughly corresponded to one T cell. The same protocol used for the earlier healthy control dataset was applied to prepare and sequence the patient libraries. Samples belonging to the same batch were prepared together, multiplexed and sequenced on a shared HiSeq lane. Per the original workflow: Raw barcoded reads were processed with MIGEC, discarding single-read molecular identifier groups before consensus assembly and CDR3 extraction. Clonotype tables were post-analysed with VDJtools, and diversity was normalized by down-sampling all datasets to the smallest sample size. To correct batch-related cross-sample contamination, repertoire overlap clustering matched CDR3 amino acid sequences but not nucleotide sequences. TCRdb reprocessed the public reads (quality trimming at Q25 with fastp, clone calling with MiXCR) and kept in-frame beta chains. Each entry merges the rows of one CDR3 protein and shows their most common DNA and genes. These V and J calls derive from TCRdb rather than the authors' analysis. The sample includes hundreds of thousands of distinct CDR3 sequences, with around 53% observed a single time. The ten largest clones take up 4.6% of the sample.

The germline ends are 14 bases apart after V is trimmed by 6 bases and J by 5 bases. From the germline V gene (reference sequence), CDR1 is MNHEY and CDR2 is SMNVEV. From the cysteine up to the phenylalanine, the CDR3 has a length of 14 residues. Only the CDR3 DNA is retained, 42 bases long and in frame from the first base. To demonstrate the VDJtools post-analysis software, the study profiled TCR beta repertoires from the peripheral blood of under 15 young patients with multiple sclerosis. The patients with multiple sclerosis were children and adolescents between about 6 and 16 years of age. This clonotype was obtained from a girl aged 10-17 years with multiple sclerosis. The specimen was blood. Recombination joined TRBV27 with TRBJ1-5; no confident D gene assignment can be made. At the DNA level, the sequence is TGTGCCAGCAGAGGGCTTGATGTCGATCAGCCCCAGCATTTT. Its amino acids are CASRGLDVDQPQHF.